The TCR beta chain under discussion was sequenced for a study of blood T cell repertoires in COVID-19. The CDR3 runs to 13 residues. V gave up 4 bases and J gave up 6 bases; unmatched junction bases: 1. Germline CDR1 LNHDA, CDR2 SQIVND (reference sequence). The assay was immunoSEQ multiplex PCR, and TCRdb's table has in-frame clones only and misses some. The sample includes approximately 250,000 clones, under 95% of them seen just once. The specimen was PBMCs or T cells enriched from blood (not recorded which). This receptor was obtained from a man in his forties or fifties who had been exposed to COVID-19. The chain links TRBV19 to TRBJ2-1, with TRBD1 matching 9 bases. CDR3 loop: CASSTGQGNEQFF. For the CDR3, the DNA is TGTGCCAGTAGTACGGGACAGGGCAATGAGCAGTTCTTC. The entire variable domain, with the rest obtained from reference TRBV19 and TRBJ2-1, is as follows: DGGITQSPKYLFRKEGQNVTLSCEQNLNHDAMYWYRQDPGQGLRLIYYSQIVNDFQKGDIAEGYSVSREKKESFPLTVTSAQKNPTAFYLCASSTGQGNEQFFGPGTRLTVL.